This T cell receptor beta chain was captured in a study of a mutant IDH1 vaccine in newly diagnosed glioma. CDR1 and CDR2 from the germline V gene are SGHTA and FQGNSA. Deletions cut 0 bases from V and 3 bases from J, with 18 bases between. This CDR3 comprises 17 residues. TCRdb keeps only in-frame clones here, not all; method: immunoSEQ multiplex PCR. Altogether roughly 41,000 clones are present, 80% to 95% being singletons, with the ten largest covering roughly 18%. Time point meaning: baseline, week 1 (first vaccination visit). Treatment noted: pre-vaccination baseline after standard-of-care therapy.

The clonotype originates from a man in his late teens or twenties with glioma. The input for sequencing was PBMCs, taken from a glioma patient treated with radiotherapy, temozolomide or both. The chain has TRBV7-2 and TRBJ2-7, with a tentative D call TRBD2 (7 bases). The DNA for the CDR3 is TGTGCCAGCAGCTTAGCAGGGGGAGGGAGCCCCATCTACGAGCAGTACTTC. This sequence encodes CASSLAGGGSPIYEQYF. Based on the CDR3 plus reference TRBV7-2 and TRBJ2-7, the full variable domain is GAGVSQSPSNKVTEKGKDVELRCDPISGHTALYWYRQSLGQGLEFLIYFQGNSAPDKSGLPSDRFSAERTGGSVSTLTIQRTQQEDSAVYLCASSLAGGGSPIYEQYFGPGTRLTVT.